Following are 14 T cell receptor beta chains from one sample sequenced in a study of cytomegalovirus exposure and HLA in healthy donors. It was with 60 Vbeta and 13 Jbeta primers that the PCR ran. The protocol was immunoSEQ multiplex PCR, while the TCRdb copy is restricted to in-frame clones and leaves out a portion. The table has about 190,000 clones, roughly four fifths seen once. Sequenced sample: PBMCs. These receptors all come from a man in his forties or fifties in good health and CMV-seropositive.

This chain uses TRBV18 with TRBJ1-2; 8 bases agree with TRBD1. The CDR3 consists of 13 residues. The trim removed 6 bases at V and 3 bases at J, leaving 3 bases unmatched. Looked up from germline, CDR1 is KGHSH and CDR2 is LQKENI. CDR3 protein: CASSQQGDYGYTF. CDR3 DNA: TGTGCCAGCTCTCAACAGGGGGACTATGGCTACACCTTC.

This sequence joins TRBV27 and TRBJ1-6; 7 bases fit TRBD1. The germline gives CDR1 MNHEY, CDR2 SMNVEV (reference sequence). The trim removed 5 bases at V and 12 bases at J, leaving 10 bases unmatched. This CDR3 has 14 residues. DNA of the CDR3: TGTGCCAGCAGTCCGACAGGGTTCCTACAACCCCTCCACTTT. Its protein is CASSPTGFLQPLHF.

The chain combines TRBV28 with TRBJ1-5; the D gene is possibly TRBD1 (5 bases). V shed 8 bases and J shed 2 bases, with 13 bases lying between them. This CDR3 is built from 14 residues. Germline loops: CDR1 MDHEN, CDR2 SYDVKM. CDR3 protein: CASRGQGGNQPQHF. Written as DNA, the CDR3 is TGTGCCAGCCGAGGTCAGGGCGGCAATCAGCCCCAGCATTTT. Together with reference TRBV28 and TRBJ1-5, the CDR3 gives the full variable domain: DVKVTQSSRYLVKRTGEKVFLECVQDMDHENMFWYRQDPGLGLRLIYFSYDVKMKEKGDIPEGYSVSREKKERFSLILESASTNQTSMYLCASRGQGGNQPQHFGDGTRLSIL.

This clone has only one observation. The V call is TRBV7-9, the J call TRBJ2-7; TRBD2 matches 8 bases. CDR1 SEHNR and CDR2 FQNEAQ come from the germline V gene (reference sequence). The CDR3 runs 15 residues. V was clipped by 1 base and J by 3 bases; unmatched bases: 5. The CDR3 DNA sequence: TGTGCCAGCAGCTTAGATGCGGGGGGACACTACGAGCAGTACTTC. It specifies CASSLDAGGHYEQYF.

This clone appeared a few times. The chain has TRBV7-2 and TRBJ2-7; TRBD1 matches 7 bases. J was trimmed by 6 bases and V by 4 bases; bases with no gene match: 3. CDR1 SGHTA and CDR2 FQGNSA come from the germline V gene. The CDR3 has 12 residues. The CDR3 DNA sequence: TGTGCCAGCAGCTCGACAGGGCTCGAGCAGTACTTC. Protein sequence: CASSSTGLEQYF.

The chain combines TRBV4-2 with TRBJ2-3, with 9 bases that match TRBD2. The V gene's germline CDR1 is LGHNA and CDR2 YNFKEQ. CDR3 length: 18 residues. The V segment lost 3 bases and the J segment 2 bases; nucleotides outside the gene matches: 12. The CDR3 DNA reads TGTGCCAGCAGCCATCTTAGCGGGGGCCGAATTAACACAGATACGCAGTATTTT. It translates to CASSHLSGGRINTDTQYF.

The V call is TRBV5-1, the J call TRBJ2-1; TRBD2 matches 9 bases. With 0 bases clipped from V and 4 bases from J, the junction kept 5 bases outside the gene matches. CDR3 length: 16 residues. The V gene's germline CDR1 is SGHRS and CDR2 YFSETQ. The CDR3 nucleotides are TGCGCCAGCAGCTTGGTAGCTAGCGGGACTTACAATGAGCAGTTCTTC. It translates to CASSLVASGTYNEQFF. The variable domain in full, completed from reference TRBV5-1 and TRBJ2-1, reads KAGVTQTPRYLIKTRGQQVTLSCSPISGHRSVSWYQQTPGQGLQFLFEYFSETQRNKGNFPGRFSGRQFSNSRSEMNVSTLELGDSALYLCASSLVASGTYNEQFFGPGTRLTVL.

Worth noting for this clone: The junction departs from germline at one end; a sequencing error may be responsible. This rearrangement joins TRBV27 to TRBJ2-2, with a tentative D call TRBD2 (5 bases). The germline CDR1 and CDR2 sequences are MNHEY and SMNVEV (reference sequence). This CDR3 has 13 residues. CDR3: CASSWFVSGKLFF. The CDR3, as DNA: TGTGCCAGCAGTTGGTTCGTATCCGGGAAGCTGTTTTTT.

The chain employs TRBV29-1 and TRBJ1-2, with D possibly matching TRBD1 (6 bases). CDR1 SQVTM and CDR2 ANQGSEA come from the germline V gene. This CDR3 has 12 residues. V was pared by 8 bases and J by 6 bases, with 16 bases between. CDR3 DNA sequence: TGCAGCTCAACGGGAGGGGGGAATGGCTACACCTTC. Encoded protein: CSSTGGGNGYTF.

CDR3 protein: CASSQTDSSYEQYF. CDR3 DNA: TGTGCCAGCAGCCAAACGGACAGCTCCTACGAGCAGTACTTC. V gene TRBV4-2 combines with J gene TRBJ2-7, with D possibly being TRBD1 (6 bases). Germline V gene data show CDR1 as LGHNA and CDR2 as YNFKEQ. The CDR3 runs 14 residues. Between the trimmed V and J ends, which lost 2 bases and 0 bases, there was a span of 8 bases.

The genes are TRBV5-1 and TRBJ2-1; 9 bases map to TRBD1. There are 16 residues in the CDR3. Trimming took 3 bases from V and 8 from J; bases not matched to a gene: 12. CDR1 and CDR2 (germline): SGHRS, YFSETQ. The CDR3: CASSSVIQGAADEQFF. CDR3 DNA sequence: TGCGCCAGCAGCTCAGTGATACAGGGGGCGGCGGATGAGCAGTTCTTC.

The chain is built from TRBV7-2 and TRBJ2-2; no clear D. V was trimmed by 0 bases and J by 7 bases, leaving 6 bases between them. The CDR3 sequence is 13 residues long. Germline loops: CDR1 SGHTA, CDR2 FQGNSA. The CDR3 region has the DNA TGTGCCAGCAGCTTAGCTCGAGGCGGGGAGCTGTTTTTT. Its translation is CASSLARGGELFF.

This chain uses TRBV30 with TRBJ1-1, with a tentative D call TRBD1 (6 bases). V lost 2 bases to trimming and J lost 2 bases, with 12 bases between them. The CDR3 is 14 amino acids. Germline loops: CDR1 GTSNPN, CDR2 SVGIG (reference sequence). The CDR3: CAWSSRGLNTEAFF. The CDR3 DNA follows: TGTGCCTGGAGTAGCAGGGGCTTAAACACTGAAGCTTTCTTT.

This chain links TRBV7-9 with TRBJ2-1; D is unclear. This CDR3 is 15 amino acids long. V was pared by 1 base and J by 2 bases, with 9 bases between. CDR1 SEHNR and CDR2 FQNEAQ come from the germline V gene (reference sequence). This CDR3 reads CASSLDLIAYNEQFF. The CDR3 DNA reads as TGTGCCAGCAGCTTAGATCTGATAGCCTACAATGAGCAGTTCTTC.